This T cell receptor beta chain comes out of a study of naive and memory T cell subsets. An equimolar mix of two oligonucleotides served as the beta constant-region primer for TRBC1 and TRBC2. Ligated cDNA was amplified by four rounds of PCR with nested alpha and beta constant-region primers and SP2. TCRdb called the UMI-ligation and nested PCR reads again in MiXCR, with one record for every CDR3 protein. The data hold 150,000 or so distinct CDR3 sequences, with under 25% observed a single time. Germline CDR1 and CDR2: MNHEY and SVGAGI. The CDR3 totals 13 residues. The V gene lost 3 bases and the J gene lost 4 bases, with 7 bases spanning the gap. General study findings and limits: TCR abundance followed a power law differing between naive and memory subsets. Naive repertoires, especially CD8, held a few larger clonotypes, possibly memory cells re-expressing CD45RA.

This clonotype occurred many times. Its antigen is not identified. V is TRBV6-5 and J is TRBJ2-4, with a possible D match to TRBD1 (6 bases). The source of this sequence is a human donor in good health. The sequenced sample was naive CD4+ T cells from blood. The CDR3: CASSYDRKNIQYF. The DNA for the CDR3 is TGTGCCAGCAGTTATGACAGGAAAAACATTCAGTACTTC.